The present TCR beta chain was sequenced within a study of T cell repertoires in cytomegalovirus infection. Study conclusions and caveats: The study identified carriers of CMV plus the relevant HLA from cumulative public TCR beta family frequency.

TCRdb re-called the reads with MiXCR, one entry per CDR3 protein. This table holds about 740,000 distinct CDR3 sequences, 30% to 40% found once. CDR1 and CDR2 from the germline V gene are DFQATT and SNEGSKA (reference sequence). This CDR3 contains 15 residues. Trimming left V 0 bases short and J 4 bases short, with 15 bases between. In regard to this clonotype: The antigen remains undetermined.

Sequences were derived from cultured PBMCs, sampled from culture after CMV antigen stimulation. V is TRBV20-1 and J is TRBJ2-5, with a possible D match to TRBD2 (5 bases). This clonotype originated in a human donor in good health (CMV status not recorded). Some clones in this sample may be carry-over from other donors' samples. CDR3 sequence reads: CSARDSKRVGETQYF. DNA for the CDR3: TGCAGTGCTAGAGATAGTAAGAGGGTCGGAGAGACCCAGTACTTC.